The 8 T cell receptor beta chains in this list originate from one sample, sequenced in a study of cytomegalovirus exposure and HLA in healthy donors (TCRdb year 2017). Library preparation employed the immunoSEQ multiplex PCR assay. A mixture of 60 forward primers for TCR Vbeta segments and 13 reverse primers for TCR Jbeta segments was used in the multiplex PCR. TCRdb re-hosts the immuneACCESS table, in-frame sequences only. Its copies lack some clones; in the studies checked, an unresolved V gene accounts for under half of them, and the cause for the rest is not known. The sample table holds about 140,000 clones, of which over 50% were seen once. The ten largest account for approximately 1.6% of the sample. The source material was PBMCs. The receptors stem from a human donor in good health.

The V call is TRBV9, the J call TRBJ1-1; D perhaps matches TRBD1 (5 bases). CDR3 length equals 14 residues. V was clipped by 0 bases and J by 1 base, with 7 bases between them. Germline CDR1 is SGDLS and CDR2 is YYNGEE. In nucleotides, the CDR3 is TGTGCCAGCAGCGTAGGAGGACAGAACACTGAAGCTTTCTTT. Its protein product is CASSVGGQNTEAFF.

J is TRBJ2-7 and V is TRBV29-1, with D tentatively TRBD1 (5 bases). The CDR3 runs 11 residues. Trimming took 5 bases from V and 5 from J, leaving 10 bases between them. CDR1 SQVTM and CDR2 ANQGSEA come from the germline V gene. For the CDR3, the DNA is TGCAGCGTTAAGGGGTGGGACGAGCAGTACTTC. Its protein product is CSVKGWDEQYF.

The CDR3: CASSHTGYSYNEQFF. DNA for the CDR3: TGTGCCAGCAGTCATACGGGATACTCCTACAATGAGCAGTTCTTC. The chain recombines TRBV27 with TRBJ2-1, with a weak D call TRBD2 (5 bases). Trimming left V 5 bases short and J 0 bases short, with 11 bases between. Germline lookup yields CDR1 MNHEY and CDR2 SMNVEV (reference sequence). The CDR3 is made up of 15 amino acids.

J is TRBJ2-5 and V is TRBV28; TRBD2 is a possible D gene (6 bases). The CDR3 runs to 15 residues. Germline lookup yields CDR1 MDHEN and CDR2 SYDVKM. Trimming removed 5 bases from V and 5 bases from J, with 18 bases in between. CDR3 DNA sequence: TGTGCCAGCAGTCAGATGGGGGGACGGGGTGAGACCCAGTACTTC. It translates to CASSQMGGRGETQYF.

Only a few counts were recorded for this clone. The chain recombines TRBV5-1 with TRBJ2-1, with 9 positions matching TRBD1. Losses at the gene ends were 6 bases for V and 9 bases for J; bases not matched to a gene: 13. This CDR3 has 15 amino acids. Germline CDR1 SGHRS, CDR2 YFSETQ. The CDR3 DNA sequence: TGCGCCAGCAAACCCCCGGGACAGGGAATGGGTGAGCAGTTCTTC. Its protein product is CASKPPGQGMGEQFF.

A word on this clone: This sample includes further DNA sequences coding for the same CDR3. The rearrangement links TRBV19 to TRBJ2-2, with a tentative D call TRBD1 (6 bases). The CDR3 length is 15 residues. V was cut by 4 bases and J by 3 bases, with 12 bases left in between. Looked up from germline, CDR1 is LNHDA and CDR2 is SQIVND (reference sequence). DNA for the CDR3: TGTGCCAGTAGTACGAGGACAGATTACACCGGGGAGCTGTTTTTT. Its protein product is CASSTRTDYTGELFF.

The V and J genes are TRBV28 and TRBJ2-2, with 8 bases identical to TRBD2. This CDR3 is 17 amino acids long. Germline lookup yields CDR1 MDHEN and CDR2 SYDVKM. With 5 bases clipped from V and 0 bases from J, the junction kept 8 bases outside the gene matches. The CDR3 is CASSGPGLAANTGELFF. The CDR3 DNA is TGTGCCAGCAGTGGTCCAGGACTAGCCGCGAACACCGGGGAGCTGTTTTTT.

The V call is TRBV18, the J call TRBJ1-4; the D gene is possibly TRBD1 (5 bases). CDR3 length equals 15 residues. Germline assignment: CDR1 KGHSH and CDR2 LQKENI. V was trimmed by 4 bases and J by 0 bases, leaving 9 bases between them. The CDR3 loop is CASSQRTSTNEKLFF. The CDR3 bases are TGTGCCAGCTCACAAAGGACATCAACTAATGAAAAACTGTTTTTT.